This TCR beta chain was recovered during a study of untreated major depressive disorder (dated by TCRdb to the late 2010s). Background on the whole study: The study was a cross-sectional case-control comparison of T cell phenotype and TCR repertoire between antidepressant-free major depressive disorder patients and individually matched non-depressed controls. Differences in Vbeta 5.1, Vbeta 11 and Vbeta 22 usage observed by flow cytometry in the whole cohort were followed up by sequencing. What the work shows at the level of the full study, not this receptor alone: In every sequenced subject, all of the top five TRBV05-01 clones were private clones. For the sequencing comparisons, one-tailed planned tests were applied to only three Vbeta families that had been selected in advance. Sequencing confirmed higher TRBV05-01 (Vbeta 5.1) usage among CD4+ T cells of depressed patients than controls, with p = 0.040 in a one-tailed test. In the sequencing data, TRBV25-01 and TRBV02-01 usage matched the flow-cytometry pattern without reaching statistical significance. A comparatively small study sample was produced by the strict matching and exclusion criteria, and the generalizability of findings was thereby limited.

Notes on this clone: What this receptor recognizes is not known. No base-level quality is on record; no much larger clone is a single base apart.

CDR1 and CDR2 were assigned from the germline V gene as SGHAT and FQNNGV. The CDR3 starts with the cysteine, ends with the phenylalanine, and has 14 residues. Of all the DNA, just the CDR3 is kept, 42 bases in frame from base 1. The trim is 1 base for V and 1 base for J, with a gap of 7 bases between the germline ends. Every depressed patient was matched in pairs with a non-depressed control on sex, age, current smoking status and body mass index. Every participant was of European descent. To qualify, patients needed a DSM-IV diagnosis of major depressive disorder plus a Hamilton Rating Scale for Depression score of 18 or higher. Patients had been free of any psychiatric medication, including antidepressants, for at least 8 weeks before enrollment. Depression severity among patients ranged from moderate to severe. Major medical conditions, Axis I/II comorbidities, regular medication or illicit drug use, and drinking over 100 g alcohol weekly were applied as exclusion criteria for all participants. Around 30 ml of peripheral blood was drawn into EDTA tubes from each participant. Magnetic negative selection with the BD IMag Human CD4 T Lymphocyte Enrichment Set was used to purify CD4+ T cells from thawed PBMCs. The CD4+ enrichment method typically yielded about 94% purity as confirmed by flow cytometry. A subgroup of five case-control pairs, chosen blind to the chemokine receptor expression and flow-cytometric repertoire skewing results, underwent TCRbeta sequencing. Every blood sample was taken in the morning at 8:00 a.m., and Ficoll-Hypaque gradient centrifugation was used to isolate PBMCs. PBMCs were cryopreserved by gradual cooling to -80 degrees C and were kept in liquid nitrogen until assay.

The Qiagen DNeasy Blood and Tissue Kit was used to extract total genomic DNA from the purified CD4+ T cells. Following immunoSEQ immunosequencing protocols, the TCRbeta CDR3 region, as defined by IMGT, was amplified and sequenced. The original methods were these. Raw sequence data were preprocessed by the immunoSEQ service for PCR and sequencing error correction. After being loaded into the immunoSEQ Analyzer, the data underwent further analysis with VDJtools v1.0.7. The paired Wilcoxon signed-rank test was applied to assess differences between patients and controls. TCRdb limited this immuneACCESS table to in-frame rearrangements with V and J called. A share of clones is missing; checked studies link under half to unresolved V genes, and the rest is unexplained. V and J calls and clone size are those listed in that table; D and trimming were worked out from the DNA. The sample has more than 10,000 clones on record, about 90% of them singletons. More than 0.75% of the sample belongs to the ten largest clones.

This sequence uses TRBV11-2 and TRBJ1-1, with no confidently assigned D gene. Material for sequencing was CD4+ T cells from PBMCs. This sequence originates from a young man with major depressive disorder. DNA sequence: TGTGCCAGCAGCTTAGTAGCGGGGAACACTGAAGCTTTCTTT. This sequence encodes CASSLVAGNTEAFF. Full variable domain (CDR3 extended with the reference TRBV11-2 and TRBJ1-1 proteins): EAGVAQSPRYKIIEKRQSVAFWCNPISGHATLYWYQQILGQGPKLLIQFQNNGVVDDSQLPKDRFSAERLKGVDSTLKIQPAKLEDSAVYLCASSLVAGNTEAFFGQGTRLTVV.